Presented here are 24 T cell receptor beta chains from one specimen sequenced in a study of response to subunit inactivated influenza vaccine. From the RT-PCR reads, TCRdb called clonotypes with MiXCR, one entry per CDR3 protein. Of 800,000 to 1,000,000 distinct CDR3 sequences listed, approximately 22% are singletons. Here the sequenced sample was PBMCs from blood, taken about 5 days after vaccination. The receptors stem from a man between 50 and 59 years old who received an inactivated influenza vaccine.

The chain has TRBV7-2 and TRBJ1-5; 7 bases fit TRBD1. J was trimmed by 2 bases and V by 3 bases; bases with no gene match: 4. The CDR3 consists of 15 residues. Per germline, CDR1 SGHTA and CDR2 FQGNSA. The CDR3 coding sequence is TGTGCCAGCAGCTTTACAGGGGATGGCAATCAGCCCCAGCATTTT. Encoded protein: CASSFTGDGNQPQHF.

This clonotype was seen once. Germline and junction disagree at one end, which may indicate a read error. CDR3 bases: TGTGCCAGCTCTGAATCCTCGTCTGGGGCCAACCTCCTGACTTTC. Residues: CASSESSSGANLLTF. J is TRBJ2-6 and V is TRBV7-3; TRBD1 might be the D (5 bases). The CDR3 length is 15 residues. Germline V CDR1 and CDR2: SGHTA, FQGTGA.

This chain links TRBV6-2 or TRBV6-3 with TRBJ1-5; the D gene is possibly TRBD1 (5 bases). CDR1 and CDR2 from the germline V gene are MNHEY and SVGEGT. This CDR3 spans 16 amino acids. Trimming shortened V by 6 bases and J by 5 bases, and 20 bases separated the two germline ends. The CDR3 DNA follows: TGTGCCAGCAGAACCCCCCAGGGTAGGCCTTATCAGCCCCAGCATTTT. This encodes CASRTPQGRPYQPQHF.

This clonotype has a handful of counts. The chain is built from TRBV14 and TRBJ2-3, with 9 bases identical to TRBD2. CDR1 SGHDN and CDR2 FVKESK come from the germline V gene. The trim removed 2 bases at V and 6 bases at J, leaving 6 bases unmatched. CDR3 length equals 15 residues. The CDR3 DNA sequence: TGTGCCAGCAGCCAAACTAGCGGGCAGAGGGATACGCAGTATTTT. It translates to CASSQTSGQRDTQYF.

The V call is TRBV7-2, the J call TRBJ2-3; 13 bases line up with TRBD2. With 1 base clipped from V and 1 base from J, the junction kept 2 bases outside the gene matches. The CDR3 has 17 residues. Per germline, CDR1 SGHTA and CDR2 FQGNSA. CDR3 loop: CASSLVTSGRGTDTQYF. In nucleotides, the CDR3 is TGTGCCAGCAGCTTAGTTACTAGCGGGAGGGGCACAGATACGCAGTATTTT. Looking up the rest from reference TRBV7-2 and TRBJ2-3 gives the full variable domain: GAGVSQSPSNKVTEKGKDVELRCDPISGHTALYWYRQSLGQGLEFLIYFQGNSAPDKSGLPSDRFSAERTGGSVSTLTIQRTQQEDSAVYLCASSLVTSGRGTDTQYFGPGTRLTVL.

The chain recombines TRBV20-1 with TRBJ2-1, with unresolved D. The germline V gene has CDR1 DFQATT and CDR2 SNEGSKA (reference sequence). The CDR3 length is 13 residues. Trimming left V 6 bases short and J 5 bases short, with 14 bases between. DNA for the CDR3: TGCAGTGCCGATGGAAACTTGAACAATGAGCAGTTCTTC. This translates into CSADGNLNNEQFF.

The rearrangement joins TRBV29-1 to TRBJ2-3; D could derive from TRBD1 or TRBD2 (5 bases each). V lost 7 bases and J lost 6, with 17 bases in between. Germline assignment: CDR1 SQVTM and CDR2 ANQGSEA. The CDR3 covers 13 residues. The CDR3 region is CSALWGRRDTQYF. The DNA of the CDR3 is TGCAGCGCCCTGTGGGGGAGAAGGGATACGCAGTATTTT.

In its sample, this clonotype was seen a few times. The genes are TRBV6-1 and TRBJ2-7; 13 bases agree with TRBD2. This CDR3 spans 14 amino acids. V shed 4 bases and J 7 bases; nucleotides not matched to a gene: 4. Germline values: CDR1 MNHNS, CDR2 SASEGT. The CDR3 region is CASSAGLAGLEQYF. CDR3 coding DNA: TGTGCCAGCAGTGCGGGACTAGCGGGATTAGAGCAGTACTTC.

This clonotype came up many times. The gene calls are TRBV12-3 or TRBV12-4 and TRBJ2-1; maybe TRBD2 (6 bases). V lost 3 bases and J lost 8, with 17 bases in between. The CDR3 totals 15 residues. This chain's CDR3 is CASSLAGGRSDEQFF. DNA of the CDR3: TGTGCCAGCAGTTTGGCCGGGGGACGATCAGATGAGCAGTTCTTC.

The rearrangement joins TRBV18 to TRBJ1-5; D perhaps matches TRBD1 (5 bases). The germline V gene encodes CDR1 KGHSH and CDR2 LQKENI. Trimming took 5 bases from V and 4 from J, leaving 15 bases between them. The CDR3 extends over 15 amino acids. The CDR3 loop reads CASSGTEGLNQPQHF. DNA of the CDR3: TGTGCCAGCTCAGGGACCGAGGGTCTGAATCAGCCCCAGCATTTT. The entire variable domain, with the rest obtained from reference TRBV18 and TRBJ1-5, is as follows: NAGVMQNPRHLVRRRGQEARLRCSPMKGHSHVYWYRQLPEEGLKFMVYLQKENIIDESGMPKERFSAEFPKEGPSILRIQQVVRGDSAAYFCASSGTEGLNQPQHFGDGTRLSIL.

V usage is TRBV15 and J usage is TRBJ2-1; D tentatively fits TRBD1 or TRBD2 (6 bases each). The CDR3 is 13 amino acids. The ends were cut back, 6 bases at V and 7 bases at J, with 13 bases in the middle. CDR1 is LNHNV and CDR2 is YYDKDF in the germline V gene (reference sequence). CDR3 in amino acids: CATRTSGANEQFF. The CDR3 coding sequence is TGTGCCACCAGAACCTCGGGGGCGAATGAGCAGTTCTTC.

V and J are TRBV11-1 and TRBJ2-2; D possibly corresponds to TRBD1 (6 bases). CDR1 is SGHAT, CDR2 FQDESV, per germline (reference sequence). CDR3 length: 18 amino acids. With 1 base removed from V and 4 bases from J, the gap between germline ends came to 19 bases. The CDR3 nucleotides are TGTGCCAGCAGCTTAGTTCGATGGGGGCACCGGGGCACCGGGGAGCTGTTTTTT. Residues: CASSLVRWGHRGTGELFF.

There are many counts of this clonotype. This sequence joins TRBV7-8 and TRBJ2-5, with TRBD1 matching 7 bases. The CDR3 contains 13 residues. The trim removed 5 bases at V and 4 bases at J, leaving 4 bases unmatched. CDR1 and CDR2 from the germline V gene are SGHVS and FQNEAQ. DNA for the CDR3: TGTGCCAGCAGCCCACGGACAGGAGAGACCCAGTACTTC. Protein: CASSPRTGETQYF.

In its sample, this clonotype was seen a few times. This chain uses TRBV7-8 with TRBJ2-1; D might be TRBD2 (6 bases). Trimming pared 2 bases from V and 0 bases from J, leaving 11 bases between. The CDR3 is made up of 16 amino acids. From germline, CDR1 is SGHVS and CDR2 FQNEAQ. The CDR3 loop reads CASSLRRASSYNEQFF. The CDR3 nucleotides read TGTGCCAGCAGCTTAAGGAGGGCTAGCTCCTACAATGAGCAGTTCTTC.

This chain uses TRBV27 with TRBJ1-2, with D possibly TRBD1 on 6 matching bases. V lost 4 bases to trimming and J lost 4 bases, with 10 bases between them. This CDR3 spans 13 amino acids. Germline CDR1 is MNHEY and CDR2 is SMNVEV (reference sequence). CDR3 loop: CASSSTGLYGYTF. CDR3 bases: TGTGCCAGCAGTTCGACAGGTCTCTATGGCTACACCTTC.

The sample holds many counts of this clonotype. The V call is TRBV15, the J call TRBJ2-5; 9 bases map to TRBD2. The germline V gene has CDR1 LNHNV and CDR2 YYDKDF (reference sequence). The CDR3 runs to 15 residues. Unmatched junction bases numbered 5, after V lost 3 bases and J lost 3 bases. This CDR3 is CATSRAGLAEETQYF. In DNA, the CDR3 is TGTGCCACCAGCAGGGCGGGACTAGCCGAAGAGACCCAGTACTTC.

This CDR3 reads CATSRGSAWGAGGITDTQYF. DNA for the CDR3: TGTGCCACCAGCAGAGGGTCGGCCTGGGGCGCGGGAGGGATCACAGATACGCAGTATTTT. This rearrangement joins TRBV15 to TRBJ2-3; 9 bases agree with TRBD2. In germline, CDR1 is LNHNV, CDR2 YYDKDF (reference sequence). V dropped 1 base and J dropped 2; count of bases not matched to a gene: 16. This CDR3 is built from 20 residues.

A few counts support this clonotype. The V gene is TRBV29-1, the J gene TRBJ1-1; weak D call: TRBD1 (6 bases). The V and J ends lost 6 bases and 3 bases respectively, with 14 bases between them. The CDR3 spans 13 residues. Per germline, CDR1 SQVTM and CDR2 ANQGSEA. CDR3 in amino acids: CSVARGADTEAFF. The DNA for the CDR3 is TGCAGCGTCGCTCGGGGGGCGGACACTGAAGCTTTCTTT.

CDR3 region: CASSRGLAKNIQYF. In DNA form, the CDR3 reads TGTGCCAGCAGTCGCGGACTAGCCAAAAACATTCAGTACTTC. This chain links TRBV28 with TRBJ2-4; possibly TRBD2 for D (5 bases). Trimming cost V 5 bases and J 0 bases, with 8 bases left between them. The CDR3 totals 14 residues. The germline V gene encodes CDR1 MDHEN and CDR2 SYDVKM.

The V gene is TRBV10-3, the J gene TRBJ2-7, with TRBD1 matching over 10 bases. V shed 11 bases and J 5 bases; nucleotides not matched to a gene: 12. The CDR3 is 14 amino acids. Germline values: CDR1 ENHRY, CDR2 SYGVKD. The CDR3 is CASPRDRGFHEQYF. CDR3 DNA sequence: TGTGCCTCTCCCCGGGACAGGGGTTTTCACGAGCAGTACTTC.

V is TRBV5-1 and J is TRBJ2-1, with 11 bases aligning to TRBD2. V shed 0 bases and J 6 bases; nucleotides not matched to a gene: 11. Germline CDR1 reads SGHRS; CDR2 reads YFSETQ. The CDR3 is made up of 18 amino acids. The CDR3 sequence: CASSLAGTSGWAVNEQFF. CDR3 nucleotide sequence: TGCGCCAGCAGCTTGGCCGGGACTAGCGGATGGGCGGTCAATGAGCAGTTCTTC.

The chain uses TRBV5-1 and TRBJ1-2; 10 bases line up with TRBD1. CDR1 is SGHRS and CDR2 is YFSETQ in the germline V gene. CDR3 size: 15 residues. V shed 2 bases, J shed 4 bases, and the junction held 5 bases outside the gene matches. CDR3 loop: CASSLQTGGIYGYTF. DNA of the CDR3: TGCGCCAGCAGCTTACAGACAGGGGGCATCTATGGCTACACCTTC.

This clonotype was seen many times. The chain couples TRBV18 to TRBJ2-1; D might be TRBD1 or TRBD2, each matching 6 bases. The CDR3 is 12 residues long. CDR1 and CDR2 (germline): KGHSH, LQKENI. Trimming removed 8 bases at V and 8 bases at J, with 13 bases between. CDR3 DNA: TGTGCCAGCAGCCCGAGGGGGGATGAGCAGTTCTTC. Protein sequence: CASSPRGDEQFF.

V and J are TRBV4-1 and TRBJ2-2; 8 bases map to TRBD2. Germline assignment: CDR1 MGHRA and CDR2 YSYEKL. The V segment lost 7 bases and the J segment 4 bases; nucleotides outside the gene matches: 5. The CDR3 has 14 amino acids. The CDR3 region has the DNA TGCGCCAGCAACAAGGGACTAGGCACCGGGGAGCTGTTTTTT. Amino acid sequence: CASNKGLGTGELFF.